The 20 T cell receptor beta chains below all came from one sample that was sequenced in a study of T-cell memory formation after mild COVID-19. TCRdb re-called the 5' RACE reads through MiXCR, storing one row per CDR3 protein. This table holds tens of thousands of distinct CDR3 sequences, 11% found once. The sample consisted of PBMCs or a T cell subset sorted from them (not recorded which). These receptors came from a man aged 18 to 35 who had mild COVID-19 (a few samples of this study predate the infection). Cell type and time point are not known.

This clonotype is medium-sized in the sample. J is TRBJ2-7 and V is TRBV6-2 or TRBV6-3, with 9 nucleotides matching TRBD1. This CDR3 has 14 amino acids. V was clipped by 0 bases and J by 3 bases; unmatched bases: 0. Germline CDR1 reads MNHEY; CDR2 reads SVGEGT. This CDR3 reads CASSYSTGGYEQYF. As DNA, the CDR3 is TGTGCCAGCAGTTACTCGACAGGGGGCTACGAGCAGTACTTC.

This clonotype was seen more than once but under ten times. The rearrangement links TRBV29-1 to TRBJ2-5; D gene unclear. This CDR3 is built from 12 residues. Germline values: CDR1 SQVTM, CDR2 ANQGSEA. Trimming pared 5 bases from V and 2 bases from J, leaving 9 bases between. The CDR3 region is CSVRWPQETQYF. As DNA, the CDR3 is TGCAGCGTTCGTTGGCCTCAAGAGACCCAGTACTTC.

This clonotype occurred many times. The V gene is TRBV29-1, the J gene TRBJ1-2; tentative D call: TRBD1 (5 bases). Trimming took off 6 bases at V and 1 base at J, with 9 bases between the two ends. The CDR3 has 12 residues. The germline CDR1 and CDR2 sequences are SQVTM and ANQGSEA. The CDR3 loop reads CSVETDNYGYTF. The DNA of the CDR3 is TGCAGCGTAGAGACAGATAACTATGGCTACACCTTC. The complete variable domain, with remaining parts taken from reference TRBV29-1 and TRBJ1-2, reads SAVISQKPSRDICQRGTSLTIQCQVDSQVTMMFWYRQQPGQSLTLIATANQGSEATYESGFVIDKFPISRPNLTFSTLTVSNMSPEDSSIYLCSVETDNYGYTFGSGTRLTVV.

This clonotype was recorded at least ten times. V and J are TRBV27 and TRBJ2-7; no clear D gene. This CDR3 has 12 residues. The V end lost 4 bases, the J end lost 3 bases, and 7 bases lay between the germline ends. Germline V CDR1 and CDR2: MNHEY, SMNVEV (reference sequence). The CDR3: CASSSTRYEQYF. CDR3 in DNA: TGTGCCAGCAGTTCCACCCGCTACGAGCAGTACTTC.

This clonotype came up a few times. The chain links TRBV7-2 to TRBJ1-2, with D uncertain. The CDR3 sequence is 12 residues long. V was trimmed by 1 base and J by 8 bases, leaving 8 bases between them. Germline CDR1 reads SGHTA; CDR2 reads FQGNSA. DNA for the CDR3: TGTGCCAGCAGCTTAGTGGCGGGCGGCTACACCTTC. Residues: CASSLVAGGYTF.

This clonotype was observed at least ten times. This sequence joins TRBV7-9 and TRBJ1-3; D ambiguous. The V and J ends lost 7 bases and 4 bases respectively, with 11 bases between them. The CDR3 length is 13 residues. Germline V gene data show CDR1 as SEHNR and CDR2 as FQNEAQ (reference sequence). The CDR3 loop reads CASTIRRGNTIYF. For the CDR3, the DNA is TGTGCCAGCACTATTAGAAGGGGAAACACCATATATTTT.

This clonotype was seen repeatedly, ten times or more. This rearrangement joins TRBV12-3 or TRBV12-4 to TRBJ1-4; D gene ambiguous. This CDR3 is 15 amino acids long. The ends were cut back, 1 base at V and 7 bases at J, with 13 bases in the middle. The chain's CDR3 is CASSLGGSIGEKLFF. CDR3 in DNA: TGTGCCAGCAGTTTAGGGGGTTCAATTGGTGAAAAACTGTTTTTT.

This clonotype was counted at least ten times. J is TRBJ1-1 and V is TRBV2; D gene ambiguous. V shed 2 bases and J shed 3 bases, with 7 bases lying between them. The CDR3 extends over 13 amino acids. Germline values: CDR1 SNHLY, CDR2 FYNNEI. As DNA, the CDR3 is TGTGCCAGCAGTGAACTGGAGGACACTGAAGCTTTCTTT. Translating gives CASSELEDTEAFF.

A few counts support this clonotype. Just one base apart from a much larger clone, this may be a read error. V is TRBV7-2 and J is TRBJ2-1; TRBD1 might be the D (5 bases). CDR1 and CDR2 (germline): SGHTA, FQGNSA. V lost 3 bases, J lost 8 bases, and 14 bases lay in between. This CDR3 has 14 residues. The CDR3, as DNA: TGTGCCAGCAGCTTCGGCAGGGCGTATGATGAGCAGTTCTTC. Protein sequence: CASSFGRAYDEQFF. The complete variable domain, with remaining parts taken from reference TRBV7-2 and TRBJ2-1, reads GAGVSQSPSNKVTEKGKDVELRCDPISGHTALYWYRQSLGQGLEFLIYFQGNSAPDKSGLPSDRFSAERTGGSVSTLTIQRTQQEDSAVYLCASSFGRAYDEQFFGPGTRLTVL.

This clonotype was seen ten or more times. V is TRBV7-2 and J is TRBJ2-3, with 12 bases fitting TRBD2. After removal of 4 bases from V and 4 bases from J, the junction contained 3 bases not matched to a gene. Germline CDR1 reads SGHTA; CDR2 reads FQGNSA. CDR3 length: 15 residues. Here the CDR3 DNA reads TGTGCCAGCAGCTCTAGCGGGGGGGGAGCAGATACGCAGTATTTT. Translation: CASSSSGGGADTQYF.

This clonotype was counted ten times or more. This CDR3 reads CAGGLASVLSSYEQYV. The DNA of the CDR3 is TGTGCCGGCGGACTAGCCTCCGTCCTAAGCTCCTACGAGCAGTACGTC. The rearrangement links TRBV6-2 or TRBV6-3 to TRBJ2-7; 8 nucleotides align to TRBD2. Trimming at V came to 11 bases and at J to 0 bases, leaving 15 bases not matched to a gene. CDR1 MNHEY and CDR2 SVGEGT come from the germline V gene. This CDR3 region has 16 residues.

This clonotype has a count of ten or more. J is TRBJ2-2 and V is TRBV12-3 or TRBV12-4; possible D gene TRBD2, 6 bases. This CDR3 is 12 amino acids long. Trimming left V 5 bases short and J 8 bases short, with 9 bases between. As DNA, the CDR3 is TGTGCCAGCAGTCCCGGGAGTGGGGAGCTGTTTTTT. It is translated as CASSPGSGELFF.

This chain uses TRBV2 with TRBJ2-3, with 8 bases that match TRBD1. The CDR3 contains 14 residues. V lost 5 bases to trimming and J lost 0 bases; unmatched junction nucleotides: 1. Per germline, CDR1 SNHLY and CDR2 FYNNEI. CDR3 coding DNA: TGTGCCAGCAGTCGGGACAGGAGCACAGATACGCAGTATTTT. It is translated as CASSRDRSTDTQYF.

Many counts were recorded for this clonotype. The rearrangement uses TRBV11-2 and TRBJ2-1, with D perhaps TRBD1 or TRBD2 (5 bases each). There are 13 residues in the CDR3. The germline CDR1 and CDR2 sequences are SGHAT and FQNNGV. V lost 11 bases and J 9 bases, leaving 20 bases between the germline ends. For the CDR3, the DNA is TGTGCCCCCCCGGGACCCCCTGAAGCTGAGCAGTTCTTC. Translation: CAPPGPPEAEQFF.

This clonotype appeared many times. The gene calls are TRBV29-1 and TRBJ1-1, with D possibly matching TRBD1 (6 bases). CDR1 is SQVTM, CDR2 ANQGSEA, per germline. CDR3 size: 12 residues. V dropped 6 bases and J dropped 5 bases, with 13 bases sitting between them. CDR3: CSVRRGSTEAFF. The CDR3 DNA sequence: TGCAGCGTCCGAAGGGGGAGTACTGAAGCTTTCTTT.

This clonotype was detected many times. This chain joins TRBV18 and TRBJ2-7; D unresolved. Germline CDR1 and CDR2: KGHSH and LQKENI. Deletions cut 5 bases from V and 3 bases from J, with 8 bases between. There are 12 residues in the CDR3. CDR3 sequence: CASSTSGYEQYF. DNA of the CDR3: TGTGCCAGCTCAACCTCAGGCTACGAGCAGTACTTC.

This clonotype was counted ten times or more. In nucleotides, the CDR3 is TGTGCCAGCTCACCACAGGGGAGCAATCAGCCCCAGCATTTT. Translating it yields CASSPQGSNQPQHF. V and J are TRBV18 and TRBJ1-5; D is perhaps TRBD1 (5 bases). The germline V gene has CDR1 KGHSH and CDR2 LQKENI. This CDR3 comprises 14 residues. Trimming left V 1 base short and J 1 base short, with 5 bases between.

This clonotype occurred many times. The chain employs TRBV9 and TRBJ2-1; possible D gene TRBD1, 5 bases. Germline assignment: CDR1 SGDLS and CDR2 YYNGEE. The CDR3 is 16 amino acids. Deletions cut 4 bases from V and 4 bases from J, with 18 bases between. The CDR3 region has the DNA TGTGCCAGCAGCCCCAGGGTAGTGGGGTCTTACAATGAGCAGTTCTTC. Translated, it gives CASSPRVVGSYNEQFF.

This clonotype was seen many times. The chain has TRBV4-2 and TRBJ2-5; D perhaps matches TRBD1 (5 bases). V lost 4 bases to trimming and J lost 2 bases, with 14 bases between them. This CDR3 has 15 residues. Germline CDR1 LGHNA, CDR2 YNFKEQ. CDR3 DNA sequence: TGTGCCAGCAGCCCTTTACAGGTCAAACAAGAGACCCAGTACTTC. Translation gives CASSPLQVKQETQYF.

This clonotype occurred many times. The chain links TRBV7-2 to TRBJ1-1; a weak D match, TRBD1 (6 bases). The germline gives CDR1 SGHTA, CDR2 FQGNSA. The ends were cut back, 5 bases at V and 6 bases at J, with 19 bases in the middle. The CDR3 runs to 15 residues. The chain's CDR3 is CASSQRGGRRAEAFF. For the CDR3, the DNA is TGTGCCAGCAGCCAAAGAGGGGGGCGAAGGGCTGAAGCTTTCTTT.